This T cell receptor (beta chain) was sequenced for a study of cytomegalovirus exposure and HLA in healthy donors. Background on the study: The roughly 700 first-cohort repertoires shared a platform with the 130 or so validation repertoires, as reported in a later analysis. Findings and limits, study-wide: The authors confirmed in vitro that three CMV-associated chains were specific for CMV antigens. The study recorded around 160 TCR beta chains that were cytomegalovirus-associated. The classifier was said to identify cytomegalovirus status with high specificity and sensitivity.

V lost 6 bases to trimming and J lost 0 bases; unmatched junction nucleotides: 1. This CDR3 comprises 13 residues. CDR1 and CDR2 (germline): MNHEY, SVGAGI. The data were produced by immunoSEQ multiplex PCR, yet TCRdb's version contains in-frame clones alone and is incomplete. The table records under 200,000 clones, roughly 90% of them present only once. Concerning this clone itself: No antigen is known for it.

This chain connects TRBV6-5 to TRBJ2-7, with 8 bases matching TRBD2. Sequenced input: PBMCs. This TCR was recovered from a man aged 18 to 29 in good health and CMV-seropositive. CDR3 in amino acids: CASRGTSSYEQYF. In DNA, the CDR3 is TGTGCCAGCAGGGGGACTAGCTCCTACGAGCAGTACTTC.